The rows below give T cell receptor beta chains drawn from one sample of a study of T cell clones after liver transplantation. Assay used: immunoSEQ multiplex PCR; TCRdb lists only in-frame clones, some missing. The sample contains 45,000 to 55,000 clones, roughly 83% of which appear only once. The specimen comprised CD4+ T cells from blood, sampled before liver transplant. The source of these receptors is a human donor who received a liver transplant. Each CDR3 is given with its conserved first and last residue. The D gene is left open where the match is weak. Clone size is shown for a subset of rows, as once, few, many or a class of expanded clone.

cdr3_aa: CASSSGLSYEQYF
cdr3_nt: TGTGCCAGCAGTTCGGGTTTATCCTACGAGCAGTACTTC
v_call: TRBV5-6
j_call: TRBJ2-7
d_call: .
clone_size: .

cdr3_aa: CASRPGRFNRESNQPQHF
cdr3_nt: TGTGCCAGCAGGCCCGGGAGATTTAACAGGGAGAGCAATCAGCCCCAGCATTTT
v_call: TRBV2
j_call: TRBJ1-5
d_call: .
clone_size: .

cdr3_aa: CASSSLAARDEQFF
cdr3_nt: TGTGCCAGCAGCTCTCTAGCGGCGAGGGATGAGCAGTTCTTC
v_call: TRBV9
j_call: TRBJ2-1
d_call: TRBD2
clone_size: .

cdr3_aa: CASSRQGGTNSPLHF
cdr3_nt: TGTGCCAGCAGTAGACAGGGAGGGACCAATTCACCCCTCCACTTT
v_call: TRBV2
j_call: TRBJ1-6
d_call: TRBD1
clone_size: few

cdr3_aa: CASSLDRVATEAFF
cdr3_nt: TGTGCCAGCAGCTTAGACAGGGTGGCCACTGAAGCTTTCTTT
v_call: TRBV7-8
j_call: TRBJ1-1
d_call: .
clone_size: .

cdr3_aa: CASSFPRGPGNTIYF
cdr3_nt: TGTGCCAGCAGCTTTCCAAGGGGCCCTGGAAACACCATATATTTT
v_call: TRBV11-1
j_call: TRBJ1-3
d_call: .
clone_size: .

cdr3_aa: CASSLVGYEQYF
cdr3_nt: TGTGCCAGCAGCTTGGTCGGCTACGAGCAGTACTTC
v_call: TRBV5-4
j_call: TRBJ2-7
d_call: .
clone_size: .

cdr3_aa: CASRASRADTQYF
cdr3_nt: TGTGCCAGCAGAGCGAGCCGAGCAGATACGCAGTATTTT
v_call: TRBV14
j_call: TRBJ2-3
d_call: .
clone_size: .

cdr3_aa: CASSVDDRVGYGYTF
cdr3_nt: TGTGCCAGCAGCGTGGACGACAGGGTTGGCTATGGCTACACCTTC
v_call: TRBV9
j_call: TRBJ1-2
d_call: TRBD1
clone_size: once

cdr3_aa: CASSSSTGVYGYTF
cdr3_nt: TGTGCCAGCAGTTCCTCCACCGGGGTCTATGGCTACACCTTC
v_call: TRBV28
j_call: TRBJ1-2
d_call: .
clone_size: .

cdr3_aa: CASRIGGAGTGELFF
cdr3_nt: TGCGCCAGCAGAATCGGGGGGGCCGGCACCGGGGAGCTGTTTTTT
v_call: TRBV5-1
j_call: TRBJ2-2
d_call: TRBD2
clone_size: .

cdr3_aa: CASSDRGRGEQYF
cdr3_nt: TGTGCCAGTTCGGACAGGGGAAGGGGGGAGCAGTACTTC
v_call: TRBV19
j_call: TRBJ2-7
d_call: TRBD1
clone_size: .

cdr3_aa: CASSQQGAAEQYF
cdr3_nt: TGTGCCAGCAGCCAACAGGGGGCTGCAGAGCAGTACTTC
v_call: TRBV5-4
j_call: TRBJ2-7
d_call: TRBD1
clone_size: .

cdr3_aa: CASKREGQRNEQFF
cdr3_nt: TGCGCCAGCAAGCGGGAGGGCCAGAGGAATGAGCAGTTCTTC
v_call: TRBV10-2
j_call: TRBJ2-1
d_call: TRBD2
clone_size: few

cdr3_aa: CASSQEDEDTGELFF
cdr3_nt: TGCGCCAGCAGCCAAGAAGATGAGGACACCGGGGAGCTGTTTTTT
v_call: TRBV4-1
j_call: TRBJ2-2
d_call: .
clone_size: .

cdr3_aa: CASILGREPYNEQFF
cdr3_nt: TGTGCCAGCATCCTAGGGCGGGAGCCCTACAATGAGCAGTTCTTC
v_call: TRBV28
j_call: TRBJ2-1
d_call: TRBD2
clone_size: .

cdr3_aa: CASSPVGGSTDTQYF
cdr3_nt: TGTGCCAGCAGCCCCGTGGGCGGGAGCACAGATACGCAGTATTTT
v_call: TRBV7-9
j_call: TRBJ2-3
d_call: .
clone_size: .

cdr3_aa: CASSSTSGGADGELFF
cdr3_nt: TGTGCCAGCAGCTCGACTAGCGGGGGGGCTGACGGGGAGCTGTTTTTT
v_call: TRBV7-6
j_call: TRBJ2-2
d_call: TRBD2
clone_size: .

cdr3_aa: CASSLSGSPGELFF
cdr3_nt: TGTGCCAGCAGCTTAAGTGGGAGTCCCGGGGAGCTGTTTTTT
v_call: TRBV7-3
j_call: TRBJ2-2
d_call: .
clone_size: .

cdr3_aa: CASSTGQGDYGYTF
cdr3_nt: TGCGCCAGCAGCACGGGACAGGGGGACTATGGCTACACCTTC
v_call: TRBV5-1
j_call: TRBJ1-2
d_call: TRBD1
clone_size: few

cdr3_aa: CATTPAYLRYEQYF
cdr3_nt: TGTGCCACCACACCAGCATACCTCCGCTACGAGCAGTACTTC
v_call: TRBV6-1
j_call: TRBJ2-7
d_call: .
clone_size: .

cdr3_aa: CASSESGAQTYEQYF
cdr3_nt: TGTGCCAGCAGTGAATCAGGAGCCCAGACCTACGAGCAGTACTTC
v_call: TRBV25-1
j_call: TRBJ2-7
d_call: .
clone_size: .

cdr3_aa: CASSWGWRSPLHF
cdr3_nt: TGTGCCAGCAGTTGGGGGTGGCGTTCACCCCTCCACTTT
v_call: TRBV6-4
j_call: TRBJ1-6
d_call: .
clone_size: .

cdr3_aa: CASSLVGAVAANTQYF
cdr3_nt: TGTGCCAGCAGCTTAGTTGGGGCGGTGGCAGCCAATACGCAGTATTTT
v_call: TRBV7-2
j_call: TRBJ2-3
d_call: .
clone_size: .

cdr3_aa: CASSGQLNTEAFF
cdr3_nt: TGTGCCAGCAGCGGACAGTTGAACACTGAAGCTTTCTTT
v_call: TRBV7-2
j_call: TRBJ1-1
d_call: .
clone_size: .

cdr3_aa: CASSPVAGEGQETQYF
cdr3_nt: TGTGCCAGCAGCCCGGTAGCGGGAGAGGGGCAAGAGACCCAGTACTTC
v_call: TRBV5-5
j_call: TRBJ2-5
d_call: TRBD2
clone_size: .

cdr3_aa: CASSLAGGASGANVLTF
cdr3_nt: TGTGCCAGCAGTTTAGCAGGGGGCGCGTCTGGGGCCAACGTCCTGACTTTC
v_call: TRBV28
j_call: TRBJ2-6
d_call: TRBD1
clone_size: once

cdr3_aa: CASSRALSTDTQYF
cdr3_nt: TGTGCCAGCAGTCGGGCCCTTAGCACAGATACGCAGTATTTT
v_call: TRBV6-6
j_call: TRBJ2-3
d_call: .
clone_size: .

cdr3_aa: CASSRISGMSSYEQYF
cdr3_nt: TGTGCCAGCAGCCGAATTAGCGGGATGAGCTCCTACGAGCAGTACTTC
v_call: TRBV27
j_call: TRBJ2-7
d_call: TRBD2
clone_size: once

cdr3_aa: CASSVGSRNTEAFF
cdr3_nt: TGTGCCAGCAGTGTTGGGTCTAGGAACACTGAAGCTTTCTTT
v_call: TRBV2
j_call: TRBJ1-1
d_call: .
clone_size: medium-sized

cdr3_aa: CASSLIGTSVQYEQYF
cdr3_nt: TGCGCCAGCAGCTTGATCGGGACTAGCGTACAATACGAGCAGTACTTC
v_call: TRBV5-1
j_call: TRBJ2-7
d_call: TRBD2
clone_size: once

cdr3_aa: CASARDNTRSRDQGLFF
cdr3_nt: TGTGCCAGCGCCCGAGACAATACCCGCTCCAGGGACCAGGGGCTGTTTTTT
v_call: TRBV2
j_call: TRBJ2-2
d_call: .
clone_size: .

cdr3_aa: CASSLTASSYNEQFF
cdr3_nt: TGTGCCAGCAGTTTGACAGCTAGCTCCTACAATGAGCAGTTCTTC
v_call: TRBV27
j_call: TRBJ2-1
d_call: .
clone_size: .

cdr3_aa: CASSHPGGRGGEKLFF
cdr3_nt: TGTGCCAGCAGCCACCCAGGCGGTAGGGGTGGTGAAAAACTGTTTTTT
v_call: TRBV4-2
j_call: TRBJ1-4
d_call: .
clone_size: .

cdr3_aa: CASSYTLPETQYF
cdr3_nt: TGTGCCAGCAGCTACACGCTGCCAGAGACCCAGTACTTC
v_call: TRBV7-7
j_call: TRBJ2-5
d_call: .
clone_size: .

cdr3_aa: CASKGITQETQYF
cdr3_nt: TGTGCCAGCAAAGGCATCACCCAAGAGACCCAGTACTTC
v_call: TRBV28
j_call: TRBJ2-5
d_call: .
clone_size: .

cdr3_aa: CAWSDFTEQFF
cdr3_nt: TGTGCCTGGAGTGACTTCACTGAGCAGTTCTTC
v_call: TRBV30
j_call: TRBJ2-1
d_call: .
clone_size: .

cdr3_aa: CASSLDLANYEQYF
cdr3_nt: TGTGCCAGCAGCTTAGATTTAGCAAACTACGAGCAGTACTTC
v_call: TRBV13
j_call: TRBJ2-7
d_call: .
clone_size: .

cdr3_aa: CASSISLQGPQIQQYF
cdr3_nt: TGTGCCAGTAGTATCTCACTTCAGGGACCACAGATACAGCAGTATTTT
v_call: TRBV19
j_call: TRBJ2-3
d_call: .
clone_size: .

cdr3_aa: CASSQTDSPFGGTQYF
cdr3_nt: TGTGCCAGCAGCCAAACCGACTCCCCCTTCGGCGGTACGCAGTATTTT
v_call: TRBV9
j_call: TRBJ2-3
d_call: .
clone_size: .

cdr3_aa: CASTETSGGAGDTQYF
cdr3_nt: TGTGCCAGCACCGAGACTAGCGGGGGGGCCGGAGATACGCAGTATTTT
v_call: TRBV7-2
j_call: TRBJ2-3
d_call: TRBD2
clone_size: .

cdr3_aa: CASSGGILAGETQYF
cdr3_nt: TGTGCCAGCAGTGGGGGTATACTAGCGGGAGAGACCCAGTACTTC
v_call: TRBV2
j_call: TRBJ2-5
d_call: TRBD2
clone_size: .

cdr3_aa: CASSSGTLGTEAFF
cdr3_nt: TGCGCCAGCAGTTCGGGGACTTTAGGCACTGAAGCTTTCTTT
v_call: TRBV5-1
j_call: TRBJ1-1
d_call: .
clone_size: .

cdr3_aa: CASSSRQEKATQYF
cdr3_nt: TGTGCCAGCAGCTCCCGACAGGAGAAGGCGACCCAGTACTTC
v_call: TRBV27
j_call: TRBJ2-5
d_call: .
clone_size: .

cdr3_aa: CASSEQGANSPLHF
cdr3_nt: TGTGCCAGCAGTGAACAGGGGGCAAATTCACCCCTCCACTTT
v_call: TRBV6-1
j_call: TRBJ1-6
d_call: TRBD1
clone_size: .

cdr3_aa: CASSYSGLGNTEAFF
cdr3_nt: TGTGCCAGCAGTTACTCAGGGTTGGGGAACACTGAAGCTTTCTTT
v_call: TRBV6-5
j_call: TRBJ1-1
d_call: .
clone_size: few

cdr3_aa: CASSHRDRPTYEQYF
cdr3_nt: TGTGCCAGCAGCCATAGGGACAGGCCGACCTACGAGCAGTACTTC
v_call: TRBV28
j_call: TRBJ2-7
d_call: TRBD1
clone_size: .

cdr3_aa: CASSLDRDGYGYTF
cdr3_nt: TGTGCCAGCAGTTTGGACAGGGACGGCTATGGCTACACCTTC
v_call: TRBV28
j_call: TRBJ1-2
d_call: TRBD1
clone_size: .

cdr3_aa: CASSLASGNEQFF
cdr3_nt: TGTGCCAGCAGCTTAGCTAGCGGCAATGAGCAGTTCTTC
v_call: TRBV7-9
j_call: TRBJ2-1
d_call: .
clone_size: .

cdr3_aa: CASSLAALPSGIYEQFF
cdr3_nt: TGTGCCAGCAGCTTAGCGGCCTTGCCTAGCGGGATCTATGAGCAGTTCTTC
v_call: TRBV7-8
j_call: TRBJ2-1
d_call: TRBD2
clone_size: .

cdr3_aa: CASSPAGNTEAFF
cdr3_nt: TGCGCCAGCAGCCCGGCGGGGAACACTGAAGCTTTCTTT
v_call: TRBV5-1
j_call: TRBJ1-1
d_call: .
clone_size: .

cdr3_aa: CASSLSRWDEKLFF
cdr3_nt: TGTGCCAGCAGCTTGTCCAGGTGGGATGAAAAACTGTTTTTT
v_call: TRBV7-2
j_call: TRBJ1-4
d_call: .
clone_size: many

cdr3_aa: CASSEGGGAETQYF
cdr3_nt: TGCGCCAGCAGTGAGGGCGGGGGGGCCGAGACCCAGTACTTC
v_call: TRBV10-2
j_call: TRBJ2-5
d_call: TRBD2
clone_size: .